The text below deals with one TCR beta chain. The antigen remains unidentified. This sample is part of a study of OX40 agonist ivuxolimab in advanced cancers. Overall study context: Aged roughly 23 to 79 with a mean of roughly 65 years, they were 82.7% male.

The CDR3 runs 15 residues. The germline gives CDR1 SNHLY, CDR2 FYNNEI. Trimming pared 8 bases from V and 0 bases from J, leaving 14 bases between. Study-wide results and caveats: Clonal expansion by week 6 occurred in CD4+ and CD8+ blood T cells (at 0.1 to 3.0 mg/kg).

Clones were read by immunoSEQ multiplex PCR, and TCRdb kept only the in-frame ones, dropping some. Counted here are 50,000 or so clones, around 73% occurring once; the ten biggest clones make up 2% to 2.5%. This chain links TRBV2 with TRBJ1-5, with D tentatively TRBD1 (6 bases). The material was CD4+ or CD8+ T cells sorted from blood, obtained in a trial of the OX40 agonist ivuxolimab. This sequence was found in an adult with an advanced solid tumor such as melanoma, head and neck, liver or kidney cancer. The CDR3 is CASGIGGNSNQPQHF. The CDR3 nucleotides read TGTGCCAGCGGTATAGGGGGGAATAGCAATCAGCCCCAGCATTTT.